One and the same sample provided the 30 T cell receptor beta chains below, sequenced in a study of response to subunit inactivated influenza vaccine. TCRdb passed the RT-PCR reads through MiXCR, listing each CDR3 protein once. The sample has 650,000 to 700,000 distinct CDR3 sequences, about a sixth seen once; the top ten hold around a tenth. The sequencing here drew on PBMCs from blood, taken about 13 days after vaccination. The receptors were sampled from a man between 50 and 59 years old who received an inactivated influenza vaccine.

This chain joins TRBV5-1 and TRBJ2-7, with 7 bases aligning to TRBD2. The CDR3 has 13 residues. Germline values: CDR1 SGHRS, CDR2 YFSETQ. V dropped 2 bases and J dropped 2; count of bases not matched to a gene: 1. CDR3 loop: CASSFGGTYEQYF. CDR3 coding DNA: TGCGCCAGCAGCTTCGGGGGGACCTACGAGCAGTACTTC.

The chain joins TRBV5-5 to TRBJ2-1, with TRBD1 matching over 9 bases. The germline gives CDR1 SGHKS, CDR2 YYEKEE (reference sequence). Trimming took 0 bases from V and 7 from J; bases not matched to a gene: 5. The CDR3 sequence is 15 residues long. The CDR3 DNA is TGTGCCAGCAGCTTGGCGGGGACAGGGTGGAATGAGCAGTTCTTC. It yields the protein CASSLAGTGWNEQFF.

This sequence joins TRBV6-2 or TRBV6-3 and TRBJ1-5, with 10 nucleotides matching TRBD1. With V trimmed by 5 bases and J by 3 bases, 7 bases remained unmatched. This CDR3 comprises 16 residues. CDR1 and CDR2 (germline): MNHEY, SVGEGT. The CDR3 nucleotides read TGTGCCAGCAGTCGACAGGGGGCCCTTGTCAATCAGCCCCAGCATTTT. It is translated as CASSRQGALVNQPQHF.

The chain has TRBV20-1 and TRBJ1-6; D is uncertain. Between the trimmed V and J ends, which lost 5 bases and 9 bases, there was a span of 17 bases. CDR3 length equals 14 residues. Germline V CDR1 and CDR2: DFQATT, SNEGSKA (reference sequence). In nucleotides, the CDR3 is TGCAGTGCTGGAACCGGGGTTCAAGGTTCACCCCTCCACTTT. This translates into CSAGTGVQGSPLHF.

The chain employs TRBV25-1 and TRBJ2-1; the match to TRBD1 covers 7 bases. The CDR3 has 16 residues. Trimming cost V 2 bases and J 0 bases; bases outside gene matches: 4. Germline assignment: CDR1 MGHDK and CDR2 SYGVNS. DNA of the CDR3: TGTGCCAGCAGTGAAAACAGGGGAAGCTCCTACAATGAGCAGTTCTTC. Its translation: CASSENRGSSYNEQFF.

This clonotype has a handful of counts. DNA for the CDR3: TGTGCCAGCAGTCCTGTCGGGAGACAGACGGAGCAGTTCTTC. Encoded protein: CASSPVGRQTEQFF. The chain uses TRBV27 and TRBJ2-1; D is possibly TRBD2 (6 bases). CDR3 length: 14 residues. Germline CDR1 is MNHEY and CDR2 is SMNVEV (reference sequence). Trimming pared 5 bases from V and 10 bases from J, leaving 18 bases between.

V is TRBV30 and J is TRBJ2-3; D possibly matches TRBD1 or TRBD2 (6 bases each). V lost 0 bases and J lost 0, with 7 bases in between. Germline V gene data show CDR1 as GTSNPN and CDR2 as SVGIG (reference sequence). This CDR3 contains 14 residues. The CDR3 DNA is TGTGCCTGGAGTGTAGGGGGGAGCACAGATACGCAGTATTTT. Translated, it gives CAWSVGGSTDTQYF.

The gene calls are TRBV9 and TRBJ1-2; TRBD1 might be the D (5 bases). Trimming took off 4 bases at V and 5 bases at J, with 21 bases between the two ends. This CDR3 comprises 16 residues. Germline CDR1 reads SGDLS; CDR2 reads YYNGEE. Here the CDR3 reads CASSSQRSGLGYGYTF. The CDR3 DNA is TGTGCCAGCAGCTCCCAGAGGTCAGGGTTAGGGTATGGCTACACCTTC.

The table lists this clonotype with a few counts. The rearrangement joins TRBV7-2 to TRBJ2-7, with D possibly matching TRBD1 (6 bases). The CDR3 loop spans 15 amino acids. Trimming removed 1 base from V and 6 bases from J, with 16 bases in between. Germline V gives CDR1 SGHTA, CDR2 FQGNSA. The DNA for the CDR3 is TGTGCCAGCAGCTTAGACAGGGCCCCCACCTCCGAGCAGTACTTC. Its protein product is CASSLDRAPTSEQYF.

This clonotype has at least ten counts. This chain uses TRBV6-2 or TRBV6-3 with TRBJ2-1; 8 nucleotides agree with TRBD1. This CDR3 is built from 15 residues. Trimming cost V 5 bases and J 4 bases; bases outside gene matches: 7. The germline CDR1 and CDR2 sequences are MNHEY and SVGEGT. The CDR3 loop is CASSKYRGIYNEQFF. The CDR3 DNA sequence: TGTGCCAGCAGTAAATACAGGGGGATATACAATGAGCAGTTCTTC.

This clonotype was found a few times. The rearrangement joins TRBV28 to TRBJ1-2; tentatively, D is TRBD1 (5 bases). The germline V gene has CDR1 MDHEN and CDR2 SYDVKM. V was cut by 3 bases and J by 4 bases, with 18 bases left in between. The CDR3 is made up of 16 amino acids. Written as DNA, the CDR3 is TGTGCCAGCAGTTTCAATCCAAGACAGATTTCCTATGGCTACACCTTC. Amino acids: CASSFNPRQISYGYTF.

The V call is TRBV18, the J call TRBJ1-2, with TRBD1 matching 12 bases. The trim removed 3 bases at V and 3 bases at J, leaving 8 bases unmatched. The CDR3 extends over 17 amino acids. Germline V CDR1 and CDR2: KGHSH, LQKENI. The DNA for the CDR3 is TGTGCCAGCTCACCTACGGGACAGGGGGCGGCGGACTATGGCTACACCTTC. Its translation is CASSPTGQGAADYGYTF.

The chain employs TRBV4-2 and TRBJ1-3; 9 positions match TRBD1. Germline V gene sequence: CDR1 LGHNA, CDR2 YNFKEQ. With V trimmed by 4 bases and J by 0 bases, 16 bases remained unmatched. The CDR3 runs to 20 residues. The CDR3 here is CASSRKLTGDRVSSGNTIYF. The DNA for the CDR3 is TGTGCCAGCAGCCGGAAATTAACAGGGGACAGGGTATCCTCTGGAAACACCATATATTTT.

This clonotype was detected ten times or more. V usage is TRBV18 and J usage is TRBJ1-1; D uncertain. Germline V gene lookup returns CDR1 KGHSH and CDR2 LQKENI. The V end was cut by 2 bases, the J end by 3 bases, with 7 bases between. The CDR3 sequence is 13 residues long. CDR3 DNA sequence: TGTGCCAGCTCACCATTTAGGGACACTGAAGCTTTCTTT. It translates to CASSPFRDTEAFF.

CDR3 amino acids: CASSPGTGGWETQYF. CDR3 nucleotides: TGTGCCAGCAGTCCAGGGACAGGGGGCTGGGAGACCCAGTACTTC. This chain joins TRBV27 and TRBJ2-5; TRBD1 matches 12 bases. CDR1 MNHEY and CDR2 SMNVEV come from the germline V gene (reference sequence). V trimming: 5 bases; J trimming: 5 bases; junction bases outside the gene matches: 6. The CDR3 length is 15 residues.

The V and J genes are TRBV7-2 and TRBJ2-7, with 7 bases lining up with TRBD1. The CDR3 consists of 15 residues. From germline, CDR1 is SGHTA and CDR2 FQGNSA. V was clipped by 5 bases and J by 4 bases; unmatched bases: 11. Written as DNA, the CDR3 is TGTGCCAGCAGCCTATCGGACAGGACAGTATACGAGCAGTACTTC. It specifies CASSLSDRTVYEQYF.

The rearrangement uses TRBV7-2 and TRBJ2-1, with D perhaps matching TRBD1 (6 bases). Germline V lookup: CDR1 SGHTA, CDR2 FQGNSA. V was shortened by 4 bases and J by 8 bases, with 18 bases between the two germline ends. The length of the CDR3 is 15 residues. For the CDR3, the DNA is TGTGCCAGCAGCTACACCGGGACATCGGGCTATGAGCAGTTCTTC. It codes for CASSYTGTSGYEQFF.

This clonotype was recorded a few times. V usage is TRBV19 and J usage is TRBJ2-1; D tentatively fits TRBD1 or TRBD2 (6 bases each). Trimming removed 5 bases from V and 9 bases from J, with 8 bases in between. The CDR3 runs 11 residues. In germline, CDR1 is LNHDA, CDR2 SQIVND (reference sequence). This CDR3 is CASSGGREQFF. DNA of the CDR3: TGTGCCAGTAGTGGGGGGCGTGAGCAGTTCTTC.

The CDR3: CATSRGDRADEQYF. In nucleotides, the CDR3 is TGTGCCACCAGCAGAGGGGACAGGGCCGACGAGCAGTACTTC. The chain employs TRBV15 and TRBJ2-7; TRBD1 aligns across 9 bases. The V and J ends lost 1 base and 5 bases, in that order; junction bases with no gene match: 3. The germline V gene encodes CDR1 LNHNV and CDR2 YYDKDF (reference sequence). The CDR3 has 14 residues.

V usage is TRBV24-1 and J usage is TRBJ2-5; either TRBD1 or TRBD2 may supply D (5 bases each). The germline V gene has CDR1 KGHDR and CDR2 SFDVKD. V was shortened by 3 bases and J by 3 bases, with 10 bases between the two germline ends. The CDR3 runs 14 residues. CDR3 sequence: CATSDDRGKETQYF. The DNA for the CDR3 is TGTGCCACCAGTGATGACCGGGGCAAAGAGACCCAGTACTTC.

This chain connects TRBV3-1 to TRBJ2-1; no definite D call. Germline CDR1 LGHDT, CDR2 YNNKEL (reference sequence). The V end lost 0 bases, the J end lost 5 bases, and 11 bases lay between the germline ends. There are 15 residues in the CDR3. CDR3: CASSQESPFHNEQFF. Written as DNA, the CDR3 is TGTGCCAGCAGCCAAGAGTCCCCTTTCCACAATGAGCAGTTCTTC.

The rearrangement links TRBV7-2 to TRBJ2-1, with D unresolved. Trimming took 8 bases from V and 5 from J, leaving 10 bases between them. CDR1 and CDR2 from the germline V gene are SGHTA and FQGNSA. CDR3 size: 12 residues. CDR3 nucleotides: TGTGCCAGCCGGTCCAGCCACAATGAGCAGTTCTTC. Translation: CASRSSHNEQFF. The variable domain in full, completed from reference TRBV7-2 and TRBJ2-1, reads GAGVSQSPSNKVTEKGKDVELRCDPISGHTALYWYRQSLGQGLEFLIYFQGNSAPDKSGLPSDRFSAERTGGSVSTLTIQRTQQEDSAVYLCASRSSHNEQFFGPGTRLTVL.

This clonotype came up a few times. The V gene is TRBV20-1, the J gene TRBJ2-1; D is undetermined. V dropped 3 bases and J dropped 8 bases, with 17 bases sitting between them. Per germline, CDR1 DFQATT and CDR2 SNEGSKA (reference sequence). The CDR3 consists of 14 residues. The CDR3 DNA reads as TGCAGTGCTAGTTTGCGTGCTTCTGAGGATGAGCAGTTCTTC. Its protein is CSASLRASEDEQFF.

The CDR3 region is CSAEDGHRNTEAFF. In DNA, the CDR3 is TGCAGTGCTGAAGACGGACACCGGAACACTGAAGCTTTCTTT. The chain uses TRBV20-1 and TRBJ1-1, with D perhaps matching TRBD1 (5 bases). V gave up 5 bases and J gave up 1 base, with 14 bases separating them. The CDR3 is 14 residues long. CDR1 and CDR2 from the germline V gene are DFQATT and SNEGSKA (reference sequence).

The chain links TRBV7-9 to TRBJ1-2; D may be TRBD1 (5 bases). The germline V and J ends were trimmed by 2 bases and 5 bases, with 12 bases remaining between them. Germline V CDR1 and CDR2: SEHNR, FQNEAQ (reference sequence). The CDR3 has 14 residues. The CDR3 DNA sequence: TGTGCCAGCAGCTTAACGGCAGGGCTTTATGGCTACACCTTC. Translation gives CASSLTAGLYGYTF.

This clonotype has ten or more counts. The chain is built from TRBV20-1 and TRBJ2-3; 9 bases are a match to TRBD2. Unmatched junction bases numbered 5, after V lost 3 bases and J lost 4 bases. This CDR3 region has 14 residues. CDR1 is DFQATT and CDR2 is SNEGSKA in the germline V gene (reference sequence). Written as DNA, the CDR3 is TGCAGTGCTAGGGGGACTAGCAGGGCAGATACGCAGTATTTT. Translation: CSARGTSRADTQYF.

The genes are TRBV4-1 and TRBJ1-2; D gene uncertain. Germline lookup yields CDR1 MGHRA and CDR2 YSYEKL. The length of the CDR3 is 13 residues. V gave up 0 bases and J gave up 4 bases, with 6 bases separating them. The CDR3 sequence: CASSQDVFYGYTF. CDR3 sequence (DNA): TGCGCCAGCAGCCAAGATGTTTTCTATGGCTACACCTTC.

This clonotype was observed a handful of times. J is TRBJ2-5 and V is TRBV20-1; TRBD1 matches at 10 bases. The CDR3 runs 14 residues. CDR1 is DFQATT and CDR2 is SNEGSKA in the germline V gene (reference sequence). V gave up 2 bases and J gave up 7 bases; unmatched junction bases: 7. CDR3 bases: TGCAGTGCTAGACCCGGGACAGGGGTAGGGACCCAGTACTTC. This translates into CSARPGTGVGTQYF.

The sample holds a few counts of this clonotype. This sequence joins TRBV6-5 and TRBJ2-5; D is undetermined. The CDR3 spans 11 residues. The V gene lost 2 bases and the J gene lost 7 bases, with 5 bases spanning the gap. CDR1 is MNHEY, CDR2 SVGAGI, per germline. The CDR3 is CASSYAGTQYF. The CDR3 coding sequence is TGTGCCAGCAGTTACGCCGGGACCCAGTACTTC.

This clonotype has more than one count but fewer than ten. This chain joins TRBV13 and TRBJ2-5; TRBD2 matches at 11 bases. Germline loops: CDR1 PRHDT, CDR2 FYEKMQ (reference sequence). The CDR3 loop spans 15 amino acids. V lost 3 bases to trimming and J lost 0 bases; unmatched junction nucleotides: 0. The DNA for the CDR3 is TGTGCCAGCAGCTTGGGACTAGCGGACCAAGAGACCCAGTACTTC. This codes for CASSLGLADQETQYF.